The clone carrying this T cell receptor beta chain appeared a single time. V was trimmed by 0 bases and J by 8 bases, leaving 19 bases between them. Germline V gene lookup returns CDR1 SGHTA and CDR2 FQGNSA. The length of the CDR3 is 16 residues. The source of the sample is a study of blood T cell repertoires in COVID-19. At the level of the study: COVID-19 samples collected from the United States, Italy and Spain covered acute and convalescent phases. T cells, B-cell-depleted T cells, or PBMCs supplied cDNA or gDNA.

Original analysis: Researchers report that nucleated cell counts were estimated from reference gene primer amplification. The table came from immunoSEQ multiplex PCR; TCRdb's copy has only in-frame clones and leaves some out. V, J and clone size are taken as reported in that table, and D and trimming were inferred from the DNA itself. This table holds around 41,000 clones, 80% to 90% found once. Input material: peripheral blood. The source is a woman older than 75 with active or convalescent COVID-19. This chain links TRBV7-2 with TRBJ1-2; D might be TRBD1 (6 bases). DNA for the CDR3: TGTGCCAGCAGCTTAGCGAGGGTGGAGGCAGGGGTAGGCTACACCTTC. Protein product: CASSLARVEAGVGYTF.